The clone carrying this T cell receptor beta chain was seen a handful of times. The data were taken from a study of technical replicates of blood from several donors. CDR3 length equals 15 residues. The ends were cut back, 6 bases at V and 4 bases at J, with 19 bases in the middle. The V gene's germline CDR1 is MNHEY and CDR2 SVGAGI. Clones were read by immunoSEQ multiplex PCR, and TCRdb kept only the in-frame ones, dropping some. Of about 72,000 clones detected, around 95% appear once; the ten largest clones hold about 0.22%. This rearrangement joins TRBV6-5 to TRBJ2-7, with a tentative D call TRBD2 (6 bases). Material: T cells isolated from PBMCs. The sequence derives from a human donor in good health. CDR3 DNA: TGTGCCAGCAGGTATCTGCAGGGAGGCTCGTACGAGCAGTACTTC. It translates to CASRYLQGGSYEQYF.